The rows below give T cell receptor beta chains drawn from one sample of a study of blood T cell repertoires in COVID-19. Produced via immunoSEQ multiplex PCR; TCRdb's table is partial and in-frame only. The sample records 170,000 or so clones, roughly 88% being singletons. Material for sequencing was PBMCs or T cells enriched from blood (not recorded which). The receptors were gathered from a woman in her late teens or twenties who had recovered from COVID-19. Both conserved end residues are part of each CDR3.

cdr3_aa: CATSHSGRAGADTQYF; cdr3_length: 16; v_call: TRBV15; j_call: TRBJ2-3
cdr3_aa: CASGYEGVAEQYF; cdr3_length: 13; v_call: TRBV5-4; j_call: TRBJ2-7
cdr3_aa: CASSLRIGQGGNYGYTF; cdr3_length: 17; v_call: TRBV11-2; j_call: TRBJ1-2
cdr3_aa: CASSLAVQMNTEAFF; cdr3_length: 15; v_call: TRBV7-8; j_call: TRBJ1-1
cdr3_aa: CASIEGMNTEAFF; cdr3_length: 13; v_call: TRBV6-5; j_call: TRBJ1-1
cdr3_aa: CASSTQGVGSGNTIYF; cdr3_length: 16; v_call: TRBV28; j_call: TRBJ1-3
cdr3_aa: CASSYLAQGAEGYTF; cdr3_length: 15; v_call: TRBV6-5; j_call: TRBJ1-2
cdr3_aa: CASSTTRTGDQPQHF; cdr3_length: 15; v_call: TRBV6-5; j_call: TRBJ1-5
cdr3_aa: CASSESSGGQGDTQYF; cdr3_length: 16; v_call: TRBV6-4; j_call: TRBJ2-3
cdr3_aa: CSASSLWQGGIEQYF; cdr3_length: 15; v_call: TRBV20-1; j_call: TRBJ2-7
cdr3_aa: CASSQVSGVEQYF; cdr3_length: 13; v_call: TRBV3-1/TRBV3-2; j_call: TRBJ2-7
cdr3_aa: CASSQDLRETQYF; cdr3_length: 13; v_call: TRBV14; j_call: TRBJ2-5
cdr3_aa: CASTYGAGFTDTQYF; cdr3_length: 15; v_call: TRBV6-5; j_call: TRBJ2-3
cdr3_aa: CASSEAWTGRDYGYTF; cdr3_length: 16; v_call: TRBV2; j_call: TRBJ1-2
cdr3_aa: CASRPRQGLREKLFF; cdr3_length: 15; v_call: TRBV5-8; j_call: TRBJ1-4
cdr3_aa: CARLQALAGTYEQYF; cdr3_length: 15; v_call: TRBV19; j_call: TRBJ2-7
cdr3_aa: CASSAGHGGAYEQYF; cdr3_length: 15; v_call: TRBV7-2; j_call: TRBJ2-7
cdr3_aa: CASSGRLADYEQYF; cdr3_length: 14; v_call: TRBV7-8; j_call: TRBJ2-7
cdr3_aa: CSASGGRGFSYGYTF; cdr3_length: 15; v_call: TRBV29-1; j_call: TRBJ1-2
cdr3_aa: CASSFNDRVHEQYF; cdr3_length: 14; v_call: TRBV3-1/TRBV3-2; j_call: TRBJ2-7
cdr3_aa: CASSLALAGRDGYTF; cdr3_length: 15; v_call: TRBV7-9; j_call: TRBJ1-2
cdr3_aa: CASKETGVHYGYTF; cdr3_length: 14; v_call: TRBV5-4; j_call: TRBJ1-2
cdr3_aa: CATRDSWTEAFF; cdr3_length: 12; v_call: TRBV15; j_call: TRBJ1-1
cdr3_aa: CASSQAESEQYF; cdr3_length: 12; v_call: TRBV3-1/TRBV3-2; j_call: TRBJ2-7
cdr3_aa: CSASPVREDGAQYF; cdr3_length: 14; v_call: TRBV20-1; j_call: TRBJ2-3
cdr3_aa: CASSPSGGSYNEQFF; cdr3_length: 15; v_call: TRBV10-1; j_call: TRBJ2-1
cdr3_aa: CASSISGVGYGYTF; cdr3_length: 14; v_call: TRBV19; j_call: TRBJ1-2
cdr3_aa: CASSGRTSGSTDTQYF; cdr3_length: 16; v_call: TRBV9; j_call: TRBJ2-3
cdr3_aa: CASSLYAGGDQPQHF; cdr3_length: 15; v_call: TRBV11-2; j_call: TRBJ1-5
cdr3_aa: CASRLTGGYGYTF; cdr3_length: 13; v_call: TRBV6-5; j_call: TRBJ1-2
cdr3_aa: CASSGLKGTSGDADTQYF; cdr3_length: 18; v_call: TRBV25-1; j_call: TRBJ2-3
cdr3_aa: CASGLGYGQVPDTQYF; cdr3_length: 16; v_call: TRBV12-5; j_call: TRBJ2-3